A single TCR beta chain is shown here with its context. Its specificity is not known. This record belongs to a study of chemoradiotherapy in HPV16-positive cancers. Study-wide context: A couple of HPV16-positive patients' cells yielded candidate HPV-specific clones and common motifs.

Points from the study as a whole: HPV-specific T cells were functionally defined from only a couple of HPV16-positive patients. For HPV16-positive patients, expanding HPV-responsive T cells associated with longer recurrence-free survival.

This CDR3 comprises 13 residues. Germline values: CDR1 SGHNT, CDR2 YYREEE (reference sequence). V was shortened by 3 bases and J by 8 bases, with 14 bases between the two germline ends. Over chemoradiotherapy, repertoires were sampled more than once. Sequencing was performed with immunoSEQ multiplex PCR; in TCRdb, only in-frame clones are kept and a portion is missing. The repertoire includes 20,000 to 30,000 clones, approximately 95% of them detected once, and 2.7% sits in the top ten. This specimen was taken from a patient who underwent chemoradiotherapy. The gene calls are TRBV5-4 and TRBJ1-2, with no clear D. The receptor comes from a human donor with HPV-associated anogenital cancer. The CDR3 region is CASSSPTGAGYTF. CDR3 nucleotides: TGTGCCAGCAGCTCACCGACGGGCGCGGGCTACACCTTC.